This entry concerns a single T cell receptor beta chain. Method: immunoSEQ multiplex PCR; TCRdb's copy keeps in-frame clones and lacks some. The table lists about 30,000 clones, around 90% of them singletons. Germline CDR1 is MNHNS and CDR2 is SASEGT. Trimming stripped 5 bases from V and 2 bases from J, with 9 bases between. This CDR3 has 13 residues. Time point indicated: new active TB diagnosis, blood taken before or within 7 days of starting treatment. Each patient had positive sputum smear microscopy and/or positive culture. The sample belongs to a study of T cells in tuberculosis. Overall study: Samples predate treatment or fall within its first 7 days.

This clonotype was sampled from an adult with tuberculosis. The J gene is TRBJ2-5, the V gene TRBV6-1; D is unresolved. Sequencing was performed on PBMCs, taken at tuberculosis diagnosis. CDR3 region: CASSRALQETQYF. CDR3 bases: TGTGCCAGCAGTAGAGCGTTACAAGAGACCCAGTACTTC.